This T cell receptor (beta chain) was recovered during a study of T-cell memory formation after mild COVID-19. In this sample, this clonotype turned up many times. Each CDR3 protein gets one entry after TCRdb re-called the 5' RACE reads with MiXCR. The repertoire includes more than 400,000 distinct CDR3 sequences, 18% of them detected once, and roughly an eighth sits in the top ten. The sequence was collected from an adult woman who had mild COVID-19 (a few samples of this study predate the infection). Cell type and time point are not known. Sequenced sample: PBMCs or a T cell subset sorted from them (not recorded which).

CDR3 nucleotides: TGTGCCACGGGGGACAGGGTACCGGATACGCAGTATTTT. It encodes CATGDRVPDTQYF. The J gene is TRBJ2-3, the V gene TRBV24-1, with 9 positions matching TRBD1. J gave up 6 bases and V 10 bases, and 7 bases lay outside the gene matches. CDR3 length: 13 residues. Germline V lookup: CDR1 KGHDR, CDR2 SFDVKD.